This record covers a single T cell receptor (beta chain). Sequencing used immunoSEQ multiplex PCR; TCRdb keeps in-frame clones, though not all of them. The data show about 88,000 clones, 90% to 95% seen once. The data derive from a study of PD-L1 blockade in urothelial cancer. Study information: In terms of prior chemotherapy, patients had received 0 to 3 regimens.

Trimming took 3 bases from V and 2 from J, leaving 15 bases between them. Germline V lookup: CDR1 SGHDT, CDR2 YYEEEE. The CDR3 is 16 residues long. The TCR comes from a man aged 55 to 70 with urothelial cancer. The chain combines TRBV5-6 with TRBJ1-5; no clear D gene. Material: PBMCs, obtained around atezolizumab (anti-PD-L1) treatment. This chain's CDR3 is CASSSTATGGNQPQHF. Here the CDR3 DNA reads TGTGCCAGCAGCTCGACCGCCACTGGAGGCAATCAGCCCCAGCATTTT.